This entry lists 2 T cell receptor beta chains sequenced from one sample in a study of shared clonotypes between healthy human individuals. Generated by immunoSEQ multiplex PCR, the TCRdb table keeps only in-frame clones and is missing some. The sample includes more than 2,000,000 clones, around nine tenths of them seen just once. Source material: naive CD4+ T cells sorted from blood. Subset reported: CD45RA+ positively selected. These TCRs come from a man younger than 35 in good health.

This rearrangement joins TRBV27 to TRBJ2-3; no firm D call. Looked up from germline, CDR1 is MNHEY and CDR2 is SMNVEV (reference sequence). The ends were cut back, 9 bases at V and 9 bases at J, with 10 bases in the middle. This CDR3 region has 10 residues. CDR3 in amino acids: CARTLGTQYF. The CDR3 DNA reads as TGTGCCAGGACTTTGGGGACGCAGTATTTT.

The V and J genes are TRBV28 and TRBJ1-1, with D unclear. The CDR3 extends over 13 amino acids. Looked up from germline, CDR1 is MDHEN and CDR2 is SYDVKM. With 2 bases removed from V and 4 bases from J, the gap between germline ends came to 8 bases. Here the CDR3 DNA reads TGTGCCAGCAGTTTAATGACCCGCACTGAAGCTTTCTTT. Protein product: CASSLMTRTEAFF.